There are a few counts of the clone carrying this T cell receptor (beta chain). Antigen: not known. This record belongs to a study of beta chain features in type 1 diabetes. Germline V gene lookup returns CDR1 SGHRS and CDR2 YFSETQ. The CDR3 runs to 14 residues. Trimming pared 2 bases from V and 5 bases from J, leaving 13 bases between. CD45RO/CCR7/CD25/CD127/CD95/CD27 staining was used to isolate CD4+ naive, central memory, regulatory and stem cell-like memory cells by sorting. The investigators reverse transcribed all of the isolated RNA, so they sequenced expressed TCRB transcripts. Produced via immunoSEQ multiplex PCR; TCRdb's table is partial and in-frame only. The sample records 970,000 or so clones, 15% to 20% being singletons. Study-wide results and caveats: The study found that naive, central memory and Treg TCRB repertoires appeared more similar in patients than in healthy donors.

Sequences were obtained from naive CD4+ T cells from blood. The origin of this receptor is a woman younger than 35 in good health. The chain recombines TRBV5-1 with TRBJ2-5; D tentatively reads TRBD1 or TRBD2 (6 bases each). The CDR3 reads CASSLTRGDETQYF. The DNA for the CDR3 is TGCGCCAGCAGCTTAACTAGGGGGGACGAGACCCAGTACTTC. Full variable domain (rest looked up from reference TRBV5-1 and TRBJ2-5): KAGVTQTPRYLIKTRGQQVTLSCSPISGHRSVSWYQQTPGQGLQFLFEYFSETQRNKGNFPGRFSGRQFSNSRSEMNVSTLELGDSALYLCASSLTRGDETQYFGPGTRLLVL.